What follows is one TCR beta chain and its context. What it binds is not known. Germline CDR1 and CDR2: MNHEY and SVGAGI. Trimming removed 7 bases from V and 1 base from J, with 10 bases in between. The CDR3 length is 13 residues. A single record per CDR3 protein comes from TCRdb applying MiXCR to the 5' RACE reads. This sample carries 400,000 to 450,000 distinct CDR3 sequences, approximately 17% of them seen once, and the ten largest clones take approximately 1%. The data were obtained in a study of CD8 T cells in ankylosing spondylitis. Findings and caveats of the study: In ankylosing spondylitis blood, a motif of roughly 8 highly homologous TCR beta variants appeared characteristic. Disease-linked clones proved CD8+ and comparatively uncommon in peripheral blood. Prior work had noted some motif variants in reactive arthritis blood and synovial fluid.

The TCR sequence derives from a male donor with ankylosing spondylitis. The specimen sequenced was blood, either unsorted or a sorted T cell fraction (not recorded which). The chain couples TRBV6-5 to TRBJ1-2; possibly TRBD1 for D (6 bases). The CDR3 bases are TGTGCCAGCACCCGGGGGCTTAACTATGGCTACACCTTC. Encoded protein: CASTRGLNYGYTF.